This T cell receptor beta chain comes out of a study of cytomegalovirus exposure and HLA in healthy donors. In germline, CDR1 is SGHNT, CDR2 YYREEE (reference sequence). V was pared by 3 bases and J by 5 bases, with 15 bases between. The CDR3 is 16 amino acids. Study-wide results and limits: Reports credit the classifier with highly specific, highly sensitive diagnosis of cytomegalovirus status. Within the 120 validation repertoires, first-cohort TCR clusters tended to co-occur, according to a later analysis. The study flagged some 170 TCR beta chains as cytomegalovirus-associated. Three chains linked to CMV were shown in vitro to be specific for CMV antigens.

Comment on this clone: What it recognizes is unknown.

TCRdb keeps only in-frame clones here, not all; method: immunoSEQ multiplex PCR. This table holds 70,000 or so clones, about 95% found once. The sequence derives from a woman younger than 35 in good health and CMV-seropositive. The rearrangement joins TRBV5-4 to TRBJ1-6; D uncertain. Sequencing was carried out using PBMCs. The CDR3 sequence: CASSSSEGRNNSPLHF. CDR3 coding DNA: TGTGCCAGCAGCTCATCGGAGGGCAGGAATAATTCACCCCTCCACTTT.